In its sample, the clone carrying this T cell receptor beta chain was seen a few times. Its antigen remains unknown. The V end was cut by 5 bases, the J end by 3 bases, with 13 bases between. The CDR3 runs to 14 residues. Germline V lookup: CDR1 LNHNV, CDR2 YYDKDF (reference sequence). In TCRdb, the 5' RACE reads were re-called with MiXCR into one record per CDR3 protein. The repertoire consists of roughly 700,000 distinct CDR3 sequences, with 19% occurring once and the leading ten covering 19%. This entry comes from a study of CD8 T cells in ankylosing spondylitis. General study results and limits: Matched ankylosing spondylitis synovial fluid reportedly contained a significantly enriched population of disease-linked clones. Seemingly characteristic of ankylosing spondylitis blood was a TCR beta motif consisting of eight highly homologous variants.

V is TRBV15 and J is TRBJ1-1; D is unclear. The material sequenced was blood, either unsorted or a sorted T cell fraction (not recorded which). This TCR was recovered from a male donor with ankylosing spondylitis. Here the CDR3 reads CATSLALRDTEAFF. The CDR3 DNA is TGTGCCACCAGCTTAGCCCTCCGGGACACTGAAGCTTTCTTT.